This T cell receptor beta chain was identified in a study of cytomegalovirus exposure and HLA in healthy donors. The CDR3 covers 12 residues. The ends were cut back, 5 bases at V and 3 bases at J, with 8 bases in the middle. Germline CDR1 MDHEN, CDR2 SYDVKM. Note on this clone: Additional DNA sequences in this sample encode the identical CDR3.

PCR involved 60 Vbeta and 13 Jbeta primers. Some clones are missing from TCRdb's copy, which holds only in-frame ones; the method was immunoSEQ multiplex PCR. In the table there are about 180,000 clones, roughly 82% of which are singletons. J is TRBJ2-7 and V is TRBV28, with D tentatively TRBD2 (5 bases). The clonotype comes from a man in his forties in good health and CMV-seronegative. The specimen sequenced was PBMCs. The CDR3 DNA follows: TGTGCCAGCAGTCCCCGGGGCTACGAGCAGTACTTC. The encoded protein is CASSPRGYEQYF.